This TCR beta chain is drawn from a study of CD8 T cells in Susac syndrome (dated by TCRdb to between 2018 and 2021). Some background on the complete study: The study used repertoire sequencing to test whether antigen drove CD8+ T cell activation and differentiation in Susac syndrome. The clonality of the CD8+ T cell repertoire was compared across approximately 11 healthy donors, around 14 Susac syndrome patients and about 16 multiple sclerosis patients.

As for this clonotype: Its specific antigen is unknown. The sample holds no much larger clone one base away, and base qualities are not on file.

RNA was extracted with the RNeasy kit and roughly 0.45 to 1 ug was reverse transcribed using random hexamers. The immunoSEQ multiplex PCR assay, which covers 54 Vbeta and 13 Jbeta segments, was used to amplify TCR beta CDR3 regions. PCR amplification bias was corrected using a synthetic template baseline for primer optimization and computational correction. In the source study's methods: Only productive sequences were kept, with reads annotated to V, D and J genes according to IMGT and analyzed in immunoSEQ Analyzer. Clonality was calculated as one minus the Shannon entropy normalized by log2 of the number of productive unique sequences. For each patient and control, public and private clones were evaluated within the 100 most prevalent clones. Clones were defined as Susac-specific when absent from the healthy and MS cohorts, from about a thousand published viral clones and from other ImmuneACCESS disease sequences. In-frame beta chains were kept once TCRdb had trimmed the public reads at Q25 with fastp and called clones with MiXCR. When rows share a CDR3 protein, they turn into one entry using the most common DNA and genes. The V and J calls and clone size are TCRdb's, not the authors'. This sample gives around 300,000 distinct CDR3 sequences in total; around 89% of them show up just once. Together, the top ten hold 0.18% of the sample.

Here is what the overall study found, with its caveats: The number of individuals in the TCR sequencing and HLA analysis was acknowledged as relatively small.

Peripheral blood CD8+ and CD4+ T cells from healthy donors, Susac syndrome patients and multiple sclerosis patients were profiled using high-throughput TCR beta sequencing. The multiple sclerosis controls were treatment-naive patients who had stable or active relapsing-remitting disease and met the revised McDonald criteria. Bulk CD8+ and CD4+ T cells were purified by magnetic negative isolation, whereas CD8+ TEMRA cells were enriched by FACS. Blood was drawn into EDTA tubes, processed within 24 hours, and PBMCs were isolated by density gradient centrifugation. PBMCs intended for TCR sequencing were frozen in liquid nitrogen and were later thawed in a 37 degrees C water bath. Purity of sorted or isolated CD4+, CD8+ and CD8+ TEMRA cells was at least 90%. Trimmed from V: 7 bases; trimmed from J: 1 base; junction bases lacking a gene match: 8. The CDR3 spans 14 residues, from the cysteine through the phenylalanine. Only the CDR3 region is kept as DNA, spanning 42 bases read in frame from base 1. The germline V gene specifies SQVTM as CDR1 and ANQGSEA as CDR2.

The chain links TRBV29-1 with TRBJ2-7; 9 nucleotides in the junction match TRBD1. The TCR originated in a human donor with multiple sclerosis. The sequenced sample consisted of CD8+ T cells from PBMCs. The CDR3: CSGSRGQGSYEQYF. The nucleotide sequence reads TGCAGCGGCTCAAGGGGACAGGGATCCTACGAGCAGTACTTC.